These 11 T cell receptor beta chains share one sample of origin, sequenced in a study of graft-versus-host responses after intestinal transplantation. The repertoire was sequenced with immunoSEQ multiplex PCR; TCRdb's copy has only in-frame clones and lacks some. The sample has about 16,000 clones; about 87% are singletons. Sequencing used PBMCs, obtained approximately 110 days after intestinal transplant. The receptors here all came from a human patient who received an intestinal transplant, so some T cells may come from the graft donor.

The chain has TRBV11-2 and TRBJ2-1; 9 bases fit TRBD2. The V gene's germline CDR1 is SGHAT and CDR2 FQNNGV. The CDR3 loop spans 15 amino acids. J lost 4 bases, V lost 0 bases, and 1 base had no gene match. CDR3 sequence: CASSLEAGGYNEQFF. CDR3 sequence (DNA): TGTGCCAGCAGCTTAGAAGCGGGAGGTTACAATGAGCAGTTCTTC.

This chain links TRBV28 with TRBJ1-1; tentative D call: TRBD1 (6 bases). V lost 6 bases and J 7 bases, leaving 18 bases between the germline ends. The CDR3 is 14 residues long. The germline V gene has CDR1 MDHEN and CDR2 SYDVKM. CDR3 coding DNA: TGTGCCAGCAGCGAAATCCGGGACAACCATGAAGCTTTCTTT. It encodes CASSEIRDNHEAFF.

The rearrangement uses TRBV7-2 and TRBJ2-7; no clear D. V was shortened by 0 bases and J by 7 bases, with 10 bases between the two germline ends. This CDR3 has 13 amino acids. Germline-derived CDR1 and CDR2 are SGHTA and FQGNSA. The CDR3 DNA sequence: TGTGCCAGCAGCTTAGCGCAACAGAGGGAGCAGTACTTC. Amino acids: CASSLAQQREQYF. Combining the CDR3 with reference TRBV7-2 and TRBJ2-7 gives the whole variable domain GAGVSQSPSNKVTEKGKDVELRCDPISGHTALYWYRQSLGQGLEFLIYFQGNSAPDKSGLPSDRFSAERTGGSVSTLTIQRTQQEDSAVYLCASSLAQQREQYFGPGTRLTVT.

This clone has more than one count but fewer than ten. CDR3 bases: TGTGCCAGCACCTTCTCCGGGCAGCATAATGAAAAACTGTTTTTT. Translation gives CASTFSGQHNEKLFF. The genes are TRBV7-9 and TRBJ1-4; D unresolved. Germline CDR1 and CDR2: SEHNR and FQNEAQ (reference sequence). Deletions cut 7 bases from V and 4 bases from J, with 16 bases between. CDR3 size: 15 residues. The full variable domain, rest sourced from reference TRBV7-9 and TRBJ1-4, is DTGVSQNPRHKITKRGQNVTFRCDPISEHNRLYWYRQTLGQGPEFLTYFQNEAQLEKSRLLSDRFSAERPKGSFSTLEIQRTEQGDSAMYLCASTFSGQHNEKLFFGSGTQLSVL.

This clone was observed once. The chain couples TRBV6-5 to TRBJ1-1, with 9 positions matching TRBD1. Germline V gene sequence: CDR1 MNHEY, CDR2 SVGAGI. V lost 4 bases and J lost 6; bases outside the gene matches: 9. The length of the CDR3 is 15 residues. The CDR3 sequence: CASSFTTGGRAEAFF. CDR3 sequence (DNA): TGTGCCAGCAGTTTCACAACAGGGGGCAGGGCTGAAGCTTTCTTT.

This sequence joins TRBV19 and TRBJ2-5; TRBD1 matches 10 bases. The CDR3 loop spans 14 amino acids. In germline, CDR1 is LNHDA, CDR2 SQIVND (reference sequence). With V trimmed by 4 bases and J by 4 bases, 3 bases remained unmatched. CDR3 amino acids: CASSTGTGVETQYF. The DNA for the CDR3 is TGTGCCAGTAGTACCGGGACAGGGGTAGAGACCCAGTACTTC.

The chain uses TRBV6-1 and TRBJ1-3, with unresolved D. Deletions cut 8 bases from V and 0 bases from J, with 5 bases between. This CDR3 has 12 residues. The germline CDR1 and CDR2 sequences are MNHNS and SASEGT. The CDR3 bases are TGTGCCAGCCACAGCTCTGGAAACACCATATATTTT. The encoded protein is CASHSSGNTIYF.

The CDR3 nucleotides are TGTGCCAGCAGCTTCGGGGGTAACGCCTACGAGCAGTACTTC. Protein sequence: CASSFGGNAYEQYF. The chain joins TRBV27 to TRBJ2-7; D might be TRBD2 (6 bases). The CDR3 has 14 residues. Germline V gene sequence: CDR1 MNHEY, CDR2 SMNVEV (reference sequence). Trimming shortened V by 6 bases and J by 2 bases, and 14 bases separated the two germline ends.

J is TRBJ1-3 and V is TRBV7-9; 9 bases line up with TRBD1. V shed 2 bases and J 0 bases; nucleotides not matched to a gene: 2. The CDR3 has 16 residues. Germline V gene lookup returns CDR1 SEHNR and CDR2 FQNEAQ (reference sequence). The CDR3 region is CASSLTGGSSGNTIYF. In DNA form, the CDR3 reads TGTGCCAGCAGCTTAACAGGGGGCTCCTCTGGAAACACCATATATTTT.

The chain combines TRBV19 with TRBJ2-5; no clear D. From germline, CDR1 is LNHDA and CDR2 SQIVND (reference sequence). The CDR3 is made up of 10 amino acids. V lost 7 bases to trimming and J lost 2 bases, with 2 bases between them. The CDR3 is CASTQETQYF. The CDR3 nucleotides read TGTGCCAGTACACAAGAGACCCAGTACTTC.

The chain recombines TRBV5-6 with TRBJ2-7; possibly TRBD1 or TRBD2 for D (5 bases each). V was cut by 1 base and J by 0 bases, with 8 bases left in between. The CDR3 runs 14 residues. The germline V gene encodes CDR1 SGHDT and CDR2 YYEEEE. CDR3 protein: CASSLRDPSYEQYF. CDR3 nucleotide sequence: TGTGCCAGCAGCTTGCGGGACCCCTCCTACGAGCAGTACTTC.